Listed here are 19 T cell receptor beta chains from one sample, sequenced in a study of cytotoxic CD8 clonotypes in ibrutinib-treated CLL. TCRdb keeps only in-frame clones here, not all; method: immunoSEQ multiplex PCR. The table has just over 65,000 clones, around 65% seen once. Sequencing was performed on PBMCs, taken after 12 months of ibrutinib treatment. The source of these receptors is a human donor with chronic lymphocytic leukemia.

This clone was seen more than once but under ten times. The rearrangement uses TRBV5-1 and TRBJ1-3, with D uncertain. There are 16 residues in the CDR3. Trimming removed 5 bases from V and 0 bases from J, with 15 bases in between. CDR1 is SGHRS, CDR2 YFSETQ, per germline. The CDR3 spells CASREKVGASGNTIYF. CDR3 nucleotides: TGCGCCAGCAGAGAGAAAGTGGGAGCCTCTGGAAACACCATATATTTT.

J is TRBJ2-1 and V is TRBV5-1, with 10 bases that match TRBD2. V lost 0 bases to trimming and J lost 7 bases; unmatched junction nucleotides: 4. The CDR3 runs to 15 residues. Germline CDR1 is SGHRS and CDR2 is YFSETQ. The CDR3 DNA reads as TGCGCCAGCAGCTTGGTCCTAGCGGGGGATAATGAGCAGTTCTTC. Its protein is CASSLVLAGDNEQFF.

The chain joins TRBV7-9 to TRBJ1-5, with unresolved D. Trimming left V 5 bases short and J 4 bases short, with 9 bases between. The CDR3 consists of 13 residues. CDR1 SEHNR and CDR2 FQNEAQ come from the germline V gene (reference sequence). In DNA, the CDR3 is TGTGCCAGCAGCCATAATGCTAATCAGCCCCAGCATTTT. Encoded protein: CASSHNANQPQHF.

V gene TRBV7-8 combines with J gene TRBJ2-1; 8 positions match TRBD2. Germline-derived CDR1 and CDR2 are SGHVS and FQNEAQ. CDR3 size: 14 residues. The ends lost 2 bases at V and 4 bases at J; junction bases unmatched: 1. The CDR3 spells CASSLSGGYNEQFF. The DNA for the CDR3 is TGTGCCAGCAGCTTAAGCGGGGGTTACAATGAGCAGTTCTTC.

The chain has TRBV5-4 and TRBJ1-1; no reliable D call. The CDR3 is 15 residues long. V shed 3 bases and J shed 0 bases, with 12 bases lying between them. CDR1 and CDR2 (germline): SGHNT, YYREEE (reference sequence). CDR3 DNA: TGTGCCAGCAGCTCCGGCCTAGGAATGAACACTGAAGCTTTCTTT. This translates into CASSSGLGMNTEAFF.

V and J are TRBV5-1 and TRBJ2-7; 9 bases fit TRBD1. Losses at the gene ends were 2 bases for V and 5 bases for J; bases not matched to a gene: 8. Germline V gene sequence: CDR1 SGHRS, CDR2 YFSETQ. This CDR3 has 15 amino acids. The CDR3 coding sequence is TGCGCCAGCAGCTTACGACAGGGGGTTGCCGACGAGCAGTACTTC. Translated: CASSLRQGVADEQYF.

This clone was seen only a few times. This chain uses TRBV5-1 with TRBJ1-6; 7 bases are shared with TRBD1. Germline V gene data show CDR1 as SGHRS and CDR2 as YFSETQ. The J segment lost 7 bases and the V segment lost 0 bases, leaving 7 bases of the junction unmatched. This CDR3 has 16 amino acids. CDR3 region: CASSLAGQSQNSPLHF. DNA of the CDR3: TGCGCCAGCAGCTTGGCGGGACAGAGTCAAAATTCACCCCTCCACTTT. The full variable domain, rest sourced from reference TRBV5-1 and TRBJ1-6, is KAGVTQTPRYLIKTRGQQVTLSCSPISGHRSVSWYQQTPGQGLQFLFEYFSETQRNKGNFPGRFSGRQFSNSRSEMNVSTLELGDSALYLCASSLAGQSQNSPLHFGNGTRLTVT.

The gene calls are TRBV7-9 and TRBJ2-3; D gene ambiguous. V lost 1 base and J lost 2, with 10 bases in between. Germline CDR1 and CDR2: SEHNR and FQNEAQ (reference sequence). This CDR3 has 15 residues. CDR3 protein: CASSLGTVDTDTQYF. In DNA, the CDR3 is TGTGCCAGCAGCTTAGGGACGGTAGACACAGATACGCAGTATTTT.

The chain is built from TRBV7-3 and TRBJ2-1; D is unclear. The CDR3 loop spans 13 amino acids. Germline values: CDR1 SGHTA, CDR2 FQGTGA. Trimming removed 5 bases from V and 3 bases from J, with 8 bases in between. This CDR3 is CASSPQRYNEQFF. The CDR3 DNA follows: TGTGCCAGCAGCCCCCAGCGCTACAATGAGCAGTTCTTC.

This clone was recorded a few times. The J gene is TRBJ2-1, the V gene TRBV7-8; tentative D call: TRBD2 (6 bases). This CDR3 contains 15 residues. Trimming cost V 2 bases and J 4 bases, with 12 bases left between them. The germline CDR1 and CDR2 sequences are SGHVS and FQNEAQ. CDR3 sequence: CASSLRRGQYNEQFF. CDR3 nucleotides: TGTGCCAGCAGCTTAAGGCGGGGCCAATACAATGAGCAGTTCTTC.

The J gene is TRBJ2-6, the V gene TRBV5-3; 9 nucleotides line up with TRBD1. TRBV5-3 falls under the ORF class, with uncertain function. The CDR3 consists of 20 residues. J gave up 1 base and V 4 bases, and 15 bases lay outside the gene matches. The CDR3: CARSPKLRDRVTSGANVLTF. DNA for the CDR3: TGTGCCAGAAGCCCTAAGCTACGGGACAGGGTTACGTCTGGGGCCAACGTCCTGACTTTC.

The chain's CDR3 is CAISAPEQGTDTQYF. DNA for the CDR3: TGTGCCATCAGTGCCCCTGAACAAGGCACAGATACGCAGTATTTT. The rearrangement joins TRBV10-3 to TRBJ2-3; D uncertain. Germline-derived CDR1 and CDR2 are ENHRY and SYGVKD. V was cut by 4 bases and J by 1 base, with 12 bases left in between. The CDR3 is 15 amino acids.

This clone was counted only a few times. The chain joins TRBV7-9 to TRBJ1-2; D is uncertain. The CDR3 runs 12 residues. Deletions cut 3 bases from V and 6 bases from J, with 8 bases between. Germline V gene sequence: CDR1 SEHNR, CDR2 FQNEAQ (reference sequence). The chain's CDR3 is CASSFDSDGYTF. The DNA for the CDR3 is TGTGCCAGCAGCTTTGATTCCGATGGCTACACCTTC.

This chain links TRBV28 with TRBJ2-3, with D tentatively TRBD2 (5 bases). Germline values: CDR1 MDHEN, CDR2 SYDVKM. The V gene lost 6 bases and the J gene lost 0 bases, with 10 bases spanning the gap. The CDR3 covers 14 residues. The CDR3 is CASSLAGSTDTQYF. CDR3 coding DNA: TGTGCCAGCAGCCTAGCCGGGAGCACAGATACGCAGTATTTT.

This rearrangement joins TRBV30 to TRBJ2-7; D remains unclear. The ends were cut back, 1 base at V and 3 bases at J, with 7 bases in the middle. This CDR3 is built from 12 residues. The germline CDR1 and CDR2 sequences are GTSNPN and SVGIG (reference sequence). The CDR3 loop reads CAWSGGNYEQYF. In DNA form, the CDR3 reads TGTGCCTGGAGTGGCGGCAACTACGAGCAGTACTTC.

V is TRBV28 and J is TRBJ1-2, with 9 bases matching TRBD1. CDR1 and CDR2 (germline): MDHEN, SYDVKM. V lost 2 bases and J lost 7; bases outside the gene matches: 5. The CDR3 runs to 14 residues. The CDR3 DNA follows: TGTGCCAGCAGTTTAGCCGGGACAGGGATTGGCTACACCTTC. It yields the protein CASSLAGTGIGYTF.

The chain combines TRBV9 with TRBJ2-4, with a tentative D call TRBD2 (6 bases). The V end lost 0 bases, the J end lost 1 base, and 8 bases lay between the germline ends. Per the germline V gene, CDR1 is SGDLS and CDR2 is YYNGEE. The CDR3 contains 15 residues. CDR3 coding DNA: TGTGCCAGCAGCGTAGACGGGGGTGCCAAAAACATTCAGTACTTC. This translates into CASSVDGGAKNIQYF.

This chain joins TRBV18 and TRBJ2-7, with 7 nucleotides matching TRBD2. V lost 2 bases to trimming and J lost 2 bases; unmatched junction nucleotides: 6. The CDR3 length is 15 residues. Germline loops: CDR1 KGHSH, CDR2 LQKENI. CDR3 bases: TGTGCCAGCTCACCATTTGGTCGGGGGGCCTACGAGCAGTACTTC. Translated, it gives CASSPFGRGAYEQYF.

This clone was detected a few times. V and J are TRBV2 and TRBJ1-4; D call uncertain. Trimming took 1 base from V and 4 from J, leaving 7 bases between them. CDR3 length: 14 residues. CDR1 is SNHLY and CDR2 is FYNNEI in the germline V gene. The CDR3 DNA is TGTGCCAGCAGTGAAGAGTTTGGTAATGAAAAACTGTTTTTT. It specifies CASSEEFGNEKLFF.